Listed here is a single T cell receptor beta chain. Its antigen is not known. Trimming left V 0 bases short and J 6 bases short, with 9 bases between. The CDR3 has 14 amino acids. CDR1 MNHNY and CDR2 SVGAGI come from the germline V gene (reference sequence). Through a sample-barcoded 5' primer and a J-beta primer mix, a second PCR was run for about 6 to 12 cycles. In TCRdb, the 5' RACE reads were re-called with MiXCR into one record per CDR3 protein. Here the sample spans about 670,000 distinct CDR3 sequences, 35% to 50% being singletons. This sample is drawn from a study of blood T cells in healthy people across ages. Study-wide results and limits: Age showed a roughly linear inverse relationship with TCR beta diversity per million T cells.

The sample consisted of blood. The rearrangement links TRBV6-6 to TRBJ2-1; no reliable D call. This clonotype originated in a man older than 75 in good health. CDR3 loop: CASSYSTRSNEQFF. DNA for the CDR3: TGTGCCAGCAGTTACTCGACCAGAAGCAATGAGCAGTTCTTC.